The 6 T cell receptor beta chains below were found in one sample sequenced in a study of human T cells and chemical hapten exposure. Total RNA was isolated from whole blood that had not been fractionated. TCRdb fed the 5' RACE reads into MiXCR, producing one record per CDR3 protein. The sample includes around 140,000 distinct CDR3 sequences, roughly 4% of them seen just once. The receptors derive from a female donor in good health.

In its sample, this clonotype was seen many times. The chain's CDR3 is CASSRRTEAFF. CDR3 DNA sequence: TGTGCCAGCAGCAGACGGACTGAAGCTTTCTTT. The rearrangement joins TRBV7-2 to TRBJ1-1, with D uncertain. Germline CDR1 and CDR2: SGHTA and FQGNSA. Trimming pared 5 bases from V and 5 bases from J, leaving 6 bases between. The CDR3 contains 11 residues.

The V and J genes are TRBV12-3 or TRBV12-4 and TRBJ2-3; 9 nucleotides match TRBD2. CDR3 size: 16 residues. Germline trimming cut 4 bases from V and 1 base from J; bases unmatched to any gene: 6. The CDR3, as DNA: TGTGCCAGCAGTTGGGTCTGGACTAGCGGCACAGATACGCAGTATTTT. Protein: CASSWVWTSGTDTQYF.

This clonotype was picked up many times. The V call is TRBV12-3 or TRBV12-4, the J call TRBJ2-3; D is unresolved. Deletions cut 4 bases from V and 0 bases from J, with 11 bases between. This CDR3 has 15 amino acids. CDR3 nucleotides: TGTGCCAGCAGTTCCCTAGGAGCTAGCACAGATACGCAGTATTTT. Protein product: CASSSLGASTDTQYF.

This clonotype was counted ten times or more. The chain recombines TRBV10-3 with TRBJ1-1; the match to TRBD1 covers 7 bases. J gave up 1 base and V 6 bases, and 2 bases lay outside the gene matches. The CDR3 runs to 13 residues. The germline V gene encodes CDR1 ENHRY and CDR2 SYGVKD. CDR3 in amino acids: CAIRDRQNTEAFF. CDR3 nucleotides: TGTGCCATCAGGGACAGGCAGAACACTGAAGCTTTCTTT.

At least ten counts were recorded for this clonotype. The chain recombines TRBV10-3 with TRBJ1-5; tentative D call: TRBD1 (5 bases). The germline CDR1 and CDR2 sequences are ENHRY and SYGVKD. The V end was cut by 0 bases, the J end by 8 bases, with 11 bases between. The CDR3 loop spans 14 amino acids. CDR3 sequence: CAISESGGEEPQHF. As DNA, the CDR3 is TGTGCCATCAGTGAGTCGGGGGGTGAGGAGCCCCAGCATTTT.

This clonotype was picked up many times. The rearrangement uses TRBV15 and TRBJ2-1; D is ambiguous. Deletions cut 3 bases from V and 2 bases from J, with 11 bases between. The CDR3 runs 15 residues. Germline CDR1 LNHNV, CDR2 YYDKDF (reference sequence). Here the CDR3 reads CATSSSPGAYNEQFF. The CDR3 DNA reads as TGTGCCACCAGCAGTTCGCCGGGCGCCTACAATGAGCAGTTCTTC.